The table lists the clone carrying this TCR beta chain with a few counts. A single record per CDR3 protein comes from TCRdb applying MiXCR to the 5' RACE reads. The sample contains some 210,000 distinct CDR3 sequences, about 10% of which appear only once. The sample originates from a study of T-cell memory formation after mild COVID-19. V lost 2 bases, J lost 8 bases, and 10 bases lay in between. Germline CDR1 is SGHRS and CDR2 is YFSETQ. The CDR3 is made up of 12 amino acids. The material sequenced was PBMCs or a T cell subset sorted from them (not recorded which). This chain links TRBV5-1 with TRBJ1-2, with D perhaps TRBD1 (6 bases). The sequence came from a young man who had mild COVID-19 (a few samples of this study predate the infection). Cell type and time point are not known. CDR3 region: CASSFKGVGYTF. For the CDR3, the DNA is TGCGCCAGCAGCTTCAAGGGGGTCGGCTACACCTTC.